This TCR beta chain was identified during a study of blood T cell repertoires in COVID-19. Study-level information: COVID-19 samples, acute and convalescent, were from the United States, Italy and Spain.

In the source study's methods: Amplifying reference gene primers gave estimates of nucleated cell counts. The assay was immunoSEQ multiplex PCR, and TCRdb's table has in-frame clones only and misses some. V and J calls and clone size are as listed in that table; D and trimming were resolved from the DNA. The sample has hundreds of thousands of clones, about nine tenths seen once; the top ten hold under 0.3%. CDR1 and CDR2 (germline): MNHEY, SVGEGT. CDR3 length: 13 residues. V lost 2 bases and J lost 0, with 5 bases in between. The sample was peripheral blood. This TCR derives from a woman under 30 with acute or convalescent COVID-19. The rearrangement uses TRBV6-2 or TRBV6-3 and TRBJ2-7; D is unclear. The CDR3 loop reads CASSYASSYEQYF. In nucleotides, the CDR3 is TGTGCCAGCAGTTACGCGAGCTCCTACGAGCAGTACTTC.